This TCR beta chain was captured by sequencing in a study of blood T cell repertoires in COVID-19. At the level of the study: The United States, Italy and Spain were the sources of the acute and convalescent COVID-19 samples. The analysed material was cDNA or gDNA that came from T cells, B-cell-depleted T cells, or PBMCs.

V lost 2 bases and J lost 7; bases outside the gene matches: 9. Germline values: CDR1 SGHRS, CDR2 YFSETQ. CDR3 length equals 15 residues. TCRdb's copy holds only in-frame clones and misses some; the assay was immunoSEQ multiplex PCR. Seen here are about 440,000 clones, more than 70% observed once, and the top ten hold roughly 12%. Patients from Seattle were sampled longitudinally, starting during active infection. Sequenced: peripheral blood. This sequence was found in a woman aged 50 to 60 with COVID-19, enrolled during active disease. This sequence joins TRBV5-1 and TRBJ2-1; TRBD2 matches 7 bases. CDR3 coding DNA: TGCGCCAGCAGCTTAGGGAGCGGGGAGTGGAATGAGCAGTTCTTC. It translates to CASSLGSGEWNEQFF.